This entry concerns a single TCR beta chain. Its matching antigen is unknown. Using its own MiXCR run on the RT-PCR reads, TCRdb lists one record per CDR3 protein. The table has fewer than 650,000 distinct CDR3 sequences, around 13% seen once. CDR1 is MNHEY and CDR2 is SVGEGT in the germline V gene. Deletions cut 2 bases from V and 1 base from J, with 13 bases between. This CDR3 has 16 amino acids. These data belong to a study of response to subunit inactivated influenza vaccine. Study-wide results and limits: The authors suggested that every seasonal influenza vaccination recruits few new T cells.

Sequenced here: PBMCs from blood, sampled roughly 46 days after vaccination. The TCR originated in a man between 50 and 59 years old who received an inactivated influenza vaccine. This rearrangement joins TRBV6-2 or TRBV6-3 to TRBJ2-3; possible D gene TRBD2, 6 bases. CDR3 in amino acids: CASSYELASGTDTQYF. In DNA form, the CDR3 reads TGTGCCAGCAGTTACGAGTTGGCTAGCGGCACAGATACGCAGTATTTT.